Each of the 23 T cell receptor beta chains below was sequenced from the same sample in a study of post-analysis software for immune sequencing data. Findings and limits, study-wide: When patients were compared with controls, about 5 TRBV segments were more frequent, TRBV5-6, TRBV5-1 and TRBV20-1 among them.

These TCRs are of unknown antigen specificity. Each TCR beta cDNA library carried unique molecular identifiers. TCRdb recomputed calls from the PCR reads with MiXCR, one row per CDR3 protein. The repertoire holds around 700,000 distinct CDR3 sequences, with 55% to 60% as singletons. The sample consisted of blood. The receptors were sampled from a girl aged 2-10 years with multiple sclerosis.

The chain links TRBV20-1 to TRBJ1-1; 7 bases agree with TRBD1. Germline assignment: CDR1 DFQATT and CDR2 SNEGSKA (reference sequence). J was trimmed by 6 bases and V by 5 bases; bases with no gene match: 9. The CDR3 is 13 amino acids. CDR3 in amino acids: CSAPRQGRAEAFF. The CDR3 DNA reads TGCAGTGCTCCCCGACAGGGTAGAGCTGAAGCTTTCTTT.

The chain joins TRBV27 to TRBJ2-7; D perhaps matches TRBD1 (5 bases). Trimming removed 5 bases from V and 6 bases from J, with 17 bases in between. The CDR3 covers 14 residues. Germline assignment: CDR1 MNHEY and CDR2 SMNVEV (reference sequence). In DNA, the CDR3 is TGTGCCAGCAGTGATCAGGGAATTAAACGCGAGCAGTACTTC. Its translation: CASSDQGIKREQYF.

The chain has TRBV20-1 and TRBJ2-7; TRBD1 aligns across 8 bases. The germline CDR1 and CDR2 sequences are DFQATT and SNEGSKA (reference sequence). Losses at the gene ends were 1 base for V and 1 base for J; bases not matched to a gene: 3. The CDR3 is 14 residues long. CDR3 protein: CSARGGTGSYEQYF. CDR3 coding DNA: TGCAGTGCTAGAGGCGGGACAGGATCCTACGAGCAGTACTTC.

This clonotype appeared a few times. V is TRBV10-3 and J is TRBJ2-7; a weak D match, TRBD1 (6 bases). Judging by the DNA end, TRBJ2-5 fits better; the J call may be wrong. The germline V gene encodes CDR1 ENHRY and CDR2 SYGVKD. This CDR3 region has 11 residues. CDR3 residues: CAIGQQETQYF. CDR3 in DNA: TGTGCCATCGGACAGCAAGAGACCCAGTACTTC.

The chain employs TRBV15 and TRBJ2-1; 10 bases are a match to TRBD2. V shed 0 bases, J shed 6 bases, and the junction held 11 bases outside the gene matches. CDR1 LNHNV and CDR2 YYDKDF come from the germline V gene (reference sequence). The CDR3 loop spans 18 amino acids. CDR3 sequence reads: CATSREGGSLAGVNEQFF. CDR3 bases: TGTGCCACCAGCAGAGAAGGGGGTAGCCTAGCGGGAGTCAATGAGCAGTTCTTC.

A few counts support this clonotype. The chain employs TRBV10-3 and TRBJ2-5; possible D gene TRBD1, 7 bases. There are 14 residues in the CDR3. Germline V lookup: CDR1 ENHRY, CDR2 SYGVKD. V shed 3 bases and J shed 5 bases, with 13 bases lying between them. The CDR3 region is CAISEGQAGETQYF. CDR3 bases: TGTGCCATCAGTGAAGGACAGGCGGGGGAGACCCAGTACTTC.

The chain couples TRBV12-3 or TRBV12-4 to TRBJ2-7; D might be TRBD1 (6 bases). The CDR3 has 13 amino acids. V was trimmed by 3 bases and J by 5 bases, leaving 11 bases between them. CDR3 in amino acids: CASSFQGSHEQYF. The CDR3 nucleotides read TGTGCCAGCAGTTTCCAGGGGAGCCACGAGCAGTACTTC.

The chain is built from TRBV10-3 and TRBJ2-5; TRBD2 might be the D (5 bases). The CDR3 is 15 residues long. The V gene lost 0 bases and the J gene lost 5 bases, with 13 bases spanning the gap. Germline-derived CDR1 and CDR2 are ENHRY and SYGVKD. The CDR3 DNA reads TGTGCCATCAGTGAGTCGAGCGGTTTCGGGGAGACCCAGTACTTC. It translates to CAISESSGFGETQYF.

The rearrangement links TRBV4-2 to TRBJ2-5; perhaps D is TRBD1 or TRBD2 (7 bases each). Trimming took 5 bases from V and 5 from J, leaving 18 bases between them. The V gene's germline CDR1 is LGHNA and CDR2 YNFKEQ. CDR3 size: 15 residues. The CDR3 nucleotides are TGTGCCAGCAGCAGTCCAGGGGGGGCGGACGAGACCCAGTACTTC. Its protein product is CASSSPGGADETQYF.

The chain combines TRBV7-9 with TRBJ2-7; no reliable D call. Germline V gives CDR1 SEHNR, CDR2 FQNEAQ (reference sequence). Trimming removed 6 bases from V and 2 bases from J, with 11 bases in between. The CDR3 has 13 amino acids. The CDR3 region has the DNA TGTGCCAGCAGGCCAGAGAGCCCCTACGAGCAGTACTTC. This codes for CASRPESPYEQYF.

The chain joins TRBV6-5 to TRBJ2-3, with D maybe TRBD1 (6 bases). V was cut by 2 bases and J by 5 bases, with 8 bases left in between. The CDR3 runs 13 residues. Looked up from germline, CDR1 is MNHEY and CDR2 is SVGAGI. As DNA, the CDR3 is TGTGCCAGCAGTTACGCGACAGGAGATACGCAGTATTTT. Its translation: CASSYATGDTQYF.

This clonotype was observed a few times. The chain recombines TRBV6-1 with TRBJ2-6; D gene uncertain. The CDR3 spans 13 residues. Trimming shortened V by 10 bases and J by 1 base, and 8 bases separated the two germline ends. Per germline, CDR1 MNHNS and CDR2 SASEGT. CDR3 region: CAISPSGANVLTF. The CDR3 bases are TGTGCCATCTCCCCGTCTGGGGCCAACGTCCTGACTTTC.

The genes are TRBV11-2 and TRBJ1-1, with D unresolved. V lost 5 bases and J lost 11, with 15 bases in between. The germline V gene encodes CDR1 SGHAT and CDR2 FQNNGV. The CDR3 spans 12 residues. As DNA, the CDR3 is TGTGCCAGCAGCGAACCGGGGTTGCTGGCTTTCTTT. Its translation is CASSEPGLLAFF.

The genes are TRBV29-1 and TRBJ2-1, with 7 bases aligning to TRBD2. This CDR3 has 15 residues. CDR1 and CDR2 (germline): SQVTM, ANQGSEA. The CDR3 reads CKRDYLWNSYNEQFF. CDR3 nucleotide sequence: TGCAAGAGGGACTACCTATGGAACTCCTACAATGAGCAGTTCTTC.

The chain uses TRBV9 and TRBJ2-5; the D is unclear. This CDR3 is 14 amino acids long. Germline V gene lookup returns CDR1 SGDLS and CDR2 YYNGEE. V was clipped by 0 bases and J by 4 bases, with 10 bases between them. The CDR3 bases are TGTGCCAGCAGCGTAGGCGGTCGTATAGAGACCCAGTACTTC. This gives the protein CASSVGGRIETQYF.

J is TRBJ2-3 and V is TRBV4-2; no firm D call. The CDR3 is 12 residues long. V gave up 3 bases and J gave up 4 bases, with 5 bases separating them. CDR1 and CDR2 from the germline V gene are LGHNA and YNFKEQ. DNA for the CDR3: TGTGCCAGCAGCCAGCTCCCAGATACGCAGTATTTT. This sequence encodes CASSQLPDTQYF.

This clonotype was seen a few times. This chain joins TRBV6-5 and TRBJ2-1; 7 nucleotides agree with TRBD2. The CDR3 loop spans 13 amino acids. Unmatched junction bases numbered 4, after V lost 2 bases and J lost 9 bases. Germline V gene lookup returns CDR1 MNHEY and CDR2 SVGAGI. The CDR3 nucleotides read TGTGCCAGCAGTTACGGGACTAAGGGTGAGCAGTTCTTC. Residues: CASSYGTKGEQFF.

This rearrangement joins TRBV4-1 to TRBJ2-3; D tentatively fits TRBD1 or TRBD2 (6 bases each). V was trimmed by 0 bases and J by 4 bases, leaving 14 bases between them. CDR3 size: 16 residues. The germline gives CDR1 MGHRA, CDR2 YSYEKL. The CDR3 is CASSQERGRFPDTQYF. CDR3 DNA sequence: TGCGCCAGCAGCCAAGAACGGGGGCGCTTTCCAGATACGCAGTATTTT.

The sample holds one count of this clonotype. The chain carries TRBV2 and TRBJ1-1; TRBD1 matches 11 bases. V shed 6 bases and J 4 bases; nucleotides not matched to a gene: 7. Germline CDR1 and CDR2: SNHLY and FYNNEI. The CDR3 is 15 amino acids. The CDR3 region is CASRRTGGVGTEAFF. DNA of the CDR3: TGTGCCAGCAGGAGGACAGGGGGCGTAGGCACTGAAGCTTTCTTT.

The V and J genes are TRBV7-2 and TRBJ2-7; 8 bases agree with TRBD2. The V gene end was trimmed by 2 bases and the J gene end by 4 bases; junction bases not matched to a gene: 7. The V gene's germline CDR1 is SGHTA and CDR2 FQGNSA. This CDR3 is 15 amino acids long. The CDR3 sequence: CASSLQSGGAYEQYF. In DNA, the CDR3 is TGTGCCAGCAGCTTACAGAGCGGGGGAGCATACGAGCAGTACTTC.

The chain joins TRBV10-1 to TRBJ2-1, with D maybe TRBD1 (5 bases). The CDR3 length is 14 residues. The V gene's germline CDR1 is WNHNN and CDR2 SYGVQD (reference sequence). Between the trimmed V and J ends, which lost 6 bases and 5 bases, there was a span of 14 bases. CDR3 sequence (DNA): TGCGCCAGCAGGCAGGGTCTTTTGCACAATGAGCAGTTCTTC. Translated: CASRQGLLHNEQFF.

The J gene is TRBJ2-1, the V gene TRBV20-1; 12 nucleotides agree with TRBD2. CDR3 length: 14 amino acids. J lost 3 bases, V lost 6 bases, and 3 bases had no gene match. Germline assignment: CDR1 DFQATT and CDR2 SNEGSKA (reference sequence). CDR3 region: CSAMTSGGYNEQFF. CDR3 coding DNA: TGCAGTGCAATGACTAGCGGGGGCTACAATGAGCAGTTCTTC.

This clonotype was seen many times. The chain links TRBV7-9 to TRBJ2-7, with unresolved D. The CDR3 consists of 11 residues. From germline, CDR1 is SEHNR and CDR2 FQNEAQ (reference sequence). Trimming cost V 1 base and J 5 bases, with 3 bases left between them. The CDR3 loop is CASSLGDEQYF. For the CDR3, the DNA is TGTGCCAGCAGCTTAGGAGACGAGCAGTACTTC. The whole variable domain, remainder taken from reference TRBV7-9 and TRBJ2-7, is DTGVSQNPRHKITKRGQNVTFRCDPISEHNRLYWYRQTLGQGPEFLTYFQNEAQLEKSRLLSDRFSAERPKGSFSTLEIQRTEQGDSAMYLCASSLGDEQYFGPGTRLTVT.